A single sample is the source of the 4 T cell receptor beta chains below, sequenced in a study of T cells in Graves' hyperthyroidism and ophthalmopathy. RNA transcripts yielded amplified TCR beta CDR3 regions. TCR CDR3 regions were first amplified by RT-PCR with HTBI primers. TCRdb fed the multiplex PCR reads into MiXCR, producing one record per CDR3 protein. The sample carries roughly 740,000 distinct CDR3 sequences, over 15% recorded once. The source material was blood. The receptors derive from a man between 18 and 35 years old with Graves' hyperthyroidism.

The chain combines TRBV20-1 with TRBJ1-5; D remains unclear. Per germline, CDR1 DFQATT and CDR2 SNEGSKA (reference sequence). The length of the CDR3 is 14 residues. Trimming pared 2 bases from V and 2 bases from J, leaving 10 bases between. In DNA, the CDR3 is TGCAGTGCTAGAAGCGGGATCGGCAATCAGCCCCAGCATTTT. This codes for CSARSGIGNQPQHF.

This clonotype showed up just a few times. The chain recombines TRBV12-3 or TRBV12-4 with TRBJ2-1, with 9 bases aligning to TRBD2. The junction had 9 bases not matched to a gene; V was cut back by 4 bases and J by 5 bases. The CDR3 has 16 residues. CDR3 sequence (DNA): TGTGCCAGCAGTTGGTCAGCAAGCGGGGGGAACAATGAGCAGTTCTTC. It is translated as CASSWSASGGNNEQFF.

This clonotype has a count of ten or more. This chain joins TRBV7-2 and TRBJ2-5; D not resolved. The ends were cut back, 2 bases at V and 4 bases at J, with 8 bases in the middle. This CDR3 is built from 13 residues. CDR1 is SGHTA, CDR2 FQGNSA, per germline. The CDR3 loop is CASSLPPGETQYF. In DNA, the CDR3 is TGTGCCAGCAGCTTACCCCCGGGAGAGACCCAGTACTTC.

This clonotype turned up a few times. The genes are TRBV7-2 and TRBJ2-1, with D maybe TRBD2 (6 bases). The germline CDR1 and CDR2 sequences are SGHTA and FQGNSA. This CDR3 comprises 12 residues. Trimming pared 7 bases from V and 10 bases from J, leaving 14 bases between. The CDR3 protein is CASTILAEEQFF. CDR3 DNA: TGTGCCAGCACCATATTAGCGGAAGAGCAGTTCTTC.